Shown below are 4 T cell receptor beta chains from a single sample sequenced in a study of T cell responses to AZD1222 COVID-19 vaccine. The protocol was immunoSEQ multiplex PCR, while the TCRdb copy is restricted to in-frame clones and leaves out a portion. The data contain tens of thousands of clones, about 84% of them singletons. The sequenced sample was peripheral blood, obtained on day 0 of AZD1222 vaccination. Receptors were obtained from an adult in good health.

The V gene is TRBV10-3, the J gene TRBJ2-5; 8 positions match TRBD2. Germline CDR1 is ENHRY and CDR2 is SYGVKD. With V trimmed by 9 bases and J by 2 bases, 8 bases remained unmatched. CDR3 length equals 14 residues. The CDR3 DNA reads as TGTGCCATTGCATCACTAGCGGAGCAAGAGACCCAGTACTTC. Its protein product is CAIASLAEQETQYF.

Notes on this clone: The sample contains more than one DNA sequence encoding this CDR3. The genes are TRBV10-3 and TRBJ2-3; D call uncertain. CDR1 and CDR2 from the germline V gene are ENHRY and SYGVKD. V was cut by 0 bases and J by 1 base, with 5 bases left in between. The length of the CDR3 is 14 residues. In DNA, the CDR3 is TGTGCCATCAGTGAGTCACCTGGCACAGATACGCAGTATTTT. Its protein is CAISESPGTDTQYF.

The rearrangement links TRBV9 to TRBJ2-6, with TRBD1 matching over 9 bases. After removal of 0 bases from V and 0 bases from J, the junction contained 7 bases not matched to a gene. Germline-derived CDR1 and CDR2 are SGDLS and YYNGEE. The CDR3 is 19 residues long. In DNA form, the CDR3 reads TGTGCCAGCAGCGTAGGACCTCCGGGACAGGGCTCTGGGGCCAACGTCCTGACTTTC. Its protein is CASSVGPPGQGSGANVLTF.

The chain links TRBV5-4 to TRBJ2-6; 9 bases agree with TRBD2. Trimming removed 0 bases from V and 3 bases from J; junction bases left unmatched: 7. This CDR3 is built from 18 residues. CDR1 is SGHNT, CDR2 YYREEE, per germline (reference sequence). Here the CDR3 DNA reads TGTGCCAGCAGCTTGGTACTAGCGGGTTCAGGTGGGGCCAACGTCCTGACTTTC. This gives the protein CASSLVLAGSGGANVLTF.